This T cell receptor beta chain was sequenced for a study of shared clonotypes between healthy human individuals. Study-wide context: CD8 memory received one plate per donor, CD8 naive two, CD4 memory three and CD4 naive three.

V lost 8 bases to trimming and J lost 3 bases; unmatched junction nucleotides: 9. Germline V gene data show CDR1 as MDHEN and CDR2 as SYDVKM. The CDR3 consists of 15 residues. TCRdb's table, derived via immunoSEQ multiplex PCR, lists solely in-frame clones and lacks some. The profile covers fewer than 2.5 million clones, with roughly 93% appearing a single time and around 0.4% taken by the ten largest. CD4+ cells were split into CD45RA+ naive and CD45RA-negative memory subsets. The gene calls are TRBV28 and TRBJ2-7; 11 bases are a match to TRBD2. The sequence derives from a man between 18 and 29 years old in good health. Some clones in this sample may be carry-over from other donors' samples. Material: naive CD4+ T cells from PBMCs. Documented subset: CD45RA+ positively selected. CDR3 DNA: TGTGCCAGCCGGGGGGTGGGACTAGCGGTCTACGAGCAGTACTTC. It translates to CASRGVGLAVYEQYF.